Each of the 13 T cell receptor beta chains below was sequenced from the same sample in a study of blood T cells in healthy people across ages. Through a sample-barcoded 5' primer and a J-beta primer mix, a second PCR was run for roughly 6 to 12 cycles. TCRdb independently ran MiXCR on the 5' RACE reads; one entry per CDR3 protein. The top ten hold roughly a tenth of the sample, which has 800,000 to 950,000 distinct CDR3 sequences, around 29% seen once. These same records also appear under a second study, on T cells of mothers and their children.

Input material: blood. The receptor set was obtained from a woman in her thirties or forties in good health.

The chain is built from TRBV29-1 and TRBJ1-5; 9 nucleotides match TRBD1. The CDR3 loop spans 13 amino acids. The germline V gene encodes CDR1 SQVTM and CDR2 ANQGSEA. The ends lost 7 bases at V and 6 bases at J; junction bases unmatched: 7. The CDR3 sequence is CSAGQGLGQPQHF. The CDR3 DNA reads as TGCAGCGCAGGACAGGGGCTCGGTCAGCCCCAGCATTTT.

This chain's CDR3 is CATLAGSQPQHF. DNA of the CDR3: TGTGCCACCCTGGCGGGCAGTCAGCCCCAGCATTTT. The chain uses TRBV28 and TRBJ1-5, with D unclear. Deletions cut 10 bases from V and 6 bases from J, with 13 bases between. From germline, CDR1 is MDHEN and CDR2 SYDVKM. The length of the CDR3 is 12 residues.

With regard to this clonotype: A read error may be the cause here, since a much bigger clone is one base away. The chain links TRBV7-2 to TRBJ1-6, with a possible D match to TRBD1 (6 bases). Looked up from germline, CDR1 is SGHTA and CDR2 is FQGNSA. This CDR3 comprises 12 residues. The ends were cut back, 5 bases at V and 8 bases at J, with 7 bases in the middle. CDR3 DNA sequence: TGTGCCAGCAGCCACAGGGATTCACCCCTCCACTTT. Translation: CASSHRDSPLHF.

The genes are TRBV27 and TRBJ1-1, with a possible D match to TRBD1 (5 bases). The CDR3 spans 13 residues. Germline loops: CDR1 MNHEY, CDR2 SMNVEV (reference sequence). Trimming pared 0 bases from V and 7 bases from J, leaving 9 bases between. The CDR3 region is CASSLSWGFEAFF. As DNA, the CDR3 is TGTGCCAGCAGTTTATCGTGGGGGTTTGAAGCTTTCTTT.

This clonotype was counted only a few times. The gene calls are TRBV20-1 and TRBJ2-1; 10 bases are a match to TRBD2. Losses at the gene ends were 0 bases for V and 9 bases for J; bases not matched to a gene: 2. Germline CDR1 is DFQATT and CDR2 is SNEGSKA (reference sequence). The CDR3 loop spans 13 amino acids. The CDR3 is CSARDGLAAEQFF. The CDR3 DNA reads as TGCAGTGCTAGAGATGGACTAGCGGCTGAGCAGTTCTTC.

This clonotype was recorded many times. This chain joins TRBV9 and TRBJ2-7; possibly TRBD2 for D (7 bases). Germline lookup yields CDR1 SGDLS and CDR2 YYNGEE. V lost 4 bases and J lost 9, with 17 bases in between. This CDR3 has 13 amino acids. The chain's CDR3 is CASSSIEGGLQYF. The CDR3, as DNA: TGTGCCAGCAGCAGTATAGAGGGGGGGCTGCAGTACTTC.

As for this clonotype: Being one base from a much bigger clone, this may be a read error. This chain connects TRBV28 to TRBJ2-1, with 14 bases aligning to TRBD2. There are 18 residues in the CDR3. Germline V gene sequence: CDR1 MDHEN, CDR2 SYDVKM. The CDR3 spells CASSSYRLAGGSYNERFF. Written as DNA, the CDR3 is TGTGCCAGCAGTTCCTACAGACTAGCGGGGGGGTCATACAATGAGCGGTTCTTC.

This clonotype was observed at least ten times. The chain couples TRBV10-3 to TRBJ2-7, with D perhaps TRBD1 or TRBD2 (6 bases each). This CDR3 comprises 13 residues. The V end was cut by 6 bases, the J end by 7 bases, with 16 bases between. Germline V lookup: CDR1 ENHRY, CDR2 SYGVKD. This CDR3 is CAIRPGAGREQYF. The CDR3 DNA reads TGTGCCATCAGGCCGGGGGCTGGACGGGAGCAGTACTTC.

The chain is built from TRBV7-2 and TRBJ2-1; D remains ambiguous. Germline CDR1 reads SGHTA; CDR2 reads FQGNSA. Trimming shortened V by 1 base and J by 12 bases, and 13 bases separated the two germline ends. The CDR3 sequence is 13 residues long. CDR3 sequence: CASSLGAVPGQFF. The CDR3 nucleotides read TGTGCCAGCAGCTTAGGTGCTGTACCAGGGCAGTTCTTC. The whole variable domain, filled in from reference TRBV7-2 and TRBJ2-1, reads GAGVSQSPSNKVTEKGKDVELRCDPISGHTALYWYRQSLGQGLEFLIYFQGNSAPDKSGLPSDRFSAERTGGSVSTLTIQRTQQEDSAVYLCASSLGAVPGQFFGPGTRLTVL.

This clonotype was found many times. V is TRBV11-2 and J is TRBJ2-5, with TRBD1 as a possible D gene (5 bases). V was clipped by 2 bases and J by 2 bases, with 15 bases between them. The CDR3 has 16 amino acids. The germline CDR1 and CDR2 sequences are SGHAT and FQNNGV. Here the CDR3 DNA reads TGTGCCAGCAGCTTACGCAGGGTTGTGGGACAAGAGACCCAGTACTTC. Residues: CASSLRRVVGQETQYF.

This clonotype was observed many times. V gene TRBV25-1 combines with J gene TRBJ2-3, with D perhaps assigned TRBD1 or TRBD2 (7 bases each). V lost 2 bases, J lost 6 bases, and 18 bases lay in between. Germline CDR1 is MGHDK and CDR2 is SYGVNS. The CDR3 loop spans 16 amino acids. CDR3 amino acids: CASSEVRGGPEDTQYF. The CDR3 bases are TGTGCCAGCAGTGAAGTCAGGGGGGGGCCGGAGGATACGCAGTATTTT.

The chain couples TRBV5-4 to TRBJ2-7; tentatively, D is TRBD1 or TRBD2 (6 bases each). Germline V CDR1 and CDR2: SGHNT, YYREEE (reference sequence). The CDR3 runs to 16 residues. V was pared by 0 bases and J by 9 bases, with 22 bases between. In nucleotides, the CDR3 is TGTGCCAGCAGCTTGGAGGGGGGTTGGGGTGGACGGGCGCAGTACTTC. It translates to CASSLEGGWGGRAQYF.

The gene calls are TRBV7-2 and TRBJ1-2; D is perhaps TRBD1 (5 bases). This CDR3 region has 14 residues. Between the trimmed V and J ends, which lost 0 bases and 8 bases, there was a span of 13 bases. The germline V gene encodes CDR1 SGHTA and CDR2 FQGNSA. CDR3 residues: CASSLAMQGRGYTF. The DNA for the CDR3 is TGTGCCAGCAGCTTAGCGATGCAGGGTCGGGGCTACACCTTC. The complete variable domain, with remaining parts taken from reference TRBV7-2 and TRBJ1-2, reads GAGVSQSPSNKVTEKGKDVELRCDPISGHTALYWYRQSLGQGLEFLIYFQGNSAPDKSGLPSDRFSAERTGGSVSTLTIQRTQQEDSAVYLCASSLAMQGRGYTFGSGTRLTVV.